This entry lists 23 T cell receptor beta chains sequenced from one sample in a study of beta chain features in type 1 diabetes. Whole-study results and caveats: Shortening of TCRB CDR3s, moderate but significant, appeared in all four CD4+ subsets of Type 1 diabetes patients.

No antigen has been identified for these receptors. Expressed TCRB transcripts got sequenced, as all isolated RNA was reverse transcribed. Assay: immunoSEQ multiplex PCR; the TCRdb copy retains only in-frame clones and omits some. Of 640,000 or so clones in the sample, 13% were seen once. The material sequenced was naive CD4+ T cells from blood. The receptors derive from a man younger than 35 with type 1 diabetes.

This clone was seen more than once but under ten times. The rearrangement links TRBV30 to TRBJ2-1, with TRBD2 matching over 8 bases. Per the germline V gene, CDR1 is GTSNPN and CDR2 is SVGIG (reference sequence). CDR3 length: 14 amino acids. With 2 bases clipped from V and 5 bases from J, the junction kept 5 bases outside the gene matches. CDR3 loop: CAWSSSGGDNEQFF. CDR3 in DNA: TGTGCCTGGAGTTCCAGCGGGGGAGACAATGAGCAGTTCTTC.

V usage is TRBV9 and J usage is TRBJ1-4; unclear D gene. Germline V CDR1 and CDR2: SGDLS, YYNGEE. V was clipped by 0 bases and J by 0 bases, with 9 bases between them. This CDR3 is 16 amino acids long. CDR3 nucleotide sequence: TGTGCCAGCAGCGTAGCCGCAGGATCAACTAATGAAAAACTGTTTTTT. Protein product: CASSVAAGSTNEKLFF. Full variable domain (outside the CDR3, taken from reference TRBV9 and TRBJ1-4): DSGVTQTPKHLITATGQRVTLRCSPRSGDLSVYWYQQSLDQGLQFLIQYYNGEERAKGNILERFSAQQFPDLHSELNLSSLELGDSALYFCASSVAAGSTNEKLFFGSGTQLSVL.

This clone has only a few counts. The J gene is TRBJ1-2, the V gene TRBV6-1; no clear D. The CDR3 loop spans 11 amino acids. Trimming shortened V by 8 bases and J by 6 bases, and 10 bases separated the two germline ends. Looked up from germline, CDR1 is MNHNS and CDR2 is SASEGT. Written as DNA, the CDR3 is TGTGCCAGCTACGACGGGGATGGCTACACCTTC. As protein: CASYDGDGYTF.

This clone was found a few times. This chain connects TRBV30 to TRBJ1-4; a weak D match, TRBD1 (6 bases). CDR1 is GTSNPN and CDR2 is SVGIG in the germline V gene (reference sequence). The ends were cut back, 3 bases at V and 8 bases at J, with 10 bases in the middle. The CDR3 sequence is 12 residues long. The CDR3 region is CAWSRGMEKLFF. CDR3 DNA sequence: TGTGCCTGGAGCAGGGGCATGGAAAAACTGTTTTTT.

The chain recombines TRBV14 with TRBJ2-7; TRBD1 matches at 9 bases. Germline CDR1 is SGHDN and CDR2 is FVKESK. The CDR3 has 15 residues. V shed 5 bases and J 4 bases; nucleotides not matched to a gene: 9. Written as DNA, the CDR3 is TGTGCCAGCAGCTCGACCGGGACAGGGCCTTACGAGCAGTACTTC. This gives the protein CASSSTGTGPYEQYF.

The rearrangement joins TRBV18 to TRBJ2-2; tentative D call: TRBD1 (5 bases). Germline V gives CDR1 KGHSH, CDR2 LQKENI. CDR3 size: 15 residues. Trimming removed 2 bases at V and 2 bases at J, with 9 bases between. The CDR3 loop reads CASSPMTENTGELFF. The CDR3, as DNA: TGTGCCAGCTCACCAATGACAGAAAACACCGGGGAGCTGTTTTTT.

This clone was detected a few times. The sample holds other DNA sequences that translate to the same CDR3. As DNA, the CDR3 is TGTGCCAGCAGAACTAGCGGAGATACGCAGTATTTT. This encodes CASRTSGDTQYF. The chain carries TRBV6-5 and TRBJ2-3, with TRBD2 matching 8 bases. CDR3 size: 12 residues. CDR1 MNHEY and CDR2 SVGAGI come from the germline V gene. V lost 6 bases and J lost 5; bases outside the gene matches: 1.

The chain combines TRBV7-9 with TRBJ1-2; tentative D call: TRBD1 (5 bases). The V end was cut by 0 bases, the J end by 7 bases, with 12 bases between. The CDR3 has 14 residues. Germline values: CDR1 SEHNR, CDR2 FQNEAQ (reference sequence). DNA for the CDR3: TGTGCCAGCAGCTTAGCCAGGGTTACCCTTGGCTACACCTTC. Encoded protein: CASSLARVTLGYTF.

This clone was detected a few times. CDR3 region: CASSLDTATTNEKLFF. The CDR3 DNA is TGTGCCAGCAGTCTGGATACAGCAACAACTAATGAAAAACTGTTTTTT. This sequence joins TRBV25-1 and TRBJ1-4; D is undetermined. V was cut by 5 bases and J by 0 bases, with 13 bases left in between. Germline V gives CDR1 MGHDK, CDR2 SYGVNS. The CDR3 extends over 16 amino acids.

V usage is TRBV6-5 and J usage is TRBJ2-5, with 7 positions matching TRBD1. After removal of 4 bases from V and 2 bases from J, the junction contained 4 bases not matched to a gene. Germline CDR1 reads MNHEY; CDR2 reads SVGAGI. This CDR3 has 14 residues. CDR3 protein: CASSSLQGQETQYF. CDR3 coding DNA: TGTGCCAGCAGTTCATTACAGGGGCAAGAGACCCAGTACTTC.

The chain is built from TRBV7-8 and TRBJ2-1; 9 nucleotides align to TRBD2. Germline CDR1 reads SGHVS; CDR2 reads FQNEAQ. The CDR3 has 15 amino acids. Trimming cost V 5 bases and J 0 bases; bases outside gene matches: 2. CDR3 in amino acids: CASSQRGDSYNEQFF. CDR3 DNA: TGTGCCAGCAGCCAGCGGGGGGACTCCTACAATGAGCAGTTCTTC.

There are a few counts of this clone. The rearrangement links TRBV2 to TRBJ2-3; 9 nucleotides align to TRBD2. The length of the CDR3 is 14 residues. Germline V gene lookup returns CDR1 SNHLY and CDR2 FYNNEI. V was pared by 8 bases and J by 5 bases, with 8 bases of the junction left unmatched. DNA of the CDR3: TGTGCCAGCCGGCGCGGGGGGGCCGAAGATACGCAGTATTTT. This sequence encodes CASRRGGAEDTQYF.

The CDR3 nucleotides read TGTGCCAGCTCGTCATTTCCGGGACAGCTCCACTCCCTGGATGGCTACACCTTC. Translated: CASSSFPGQLHSLDGYTF. The rearrangement links TRBV18 to TRBJ1-2; 7 bases are shared with TRBD1. The CDR3 runs 18 residues. V lost 6 bases and J lost 6; bases outside the gene matches: 22. Germline V gene data show CDR1 as KGHSH and CDR2 as LQKENI.

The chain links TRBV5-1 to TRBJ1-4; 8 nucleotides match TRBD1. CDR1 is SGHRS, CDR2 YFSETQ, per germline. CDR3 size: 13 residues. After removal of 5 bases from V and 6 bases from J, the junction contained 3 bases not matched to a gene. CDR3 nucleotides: TGCGCCAGCAGAATGACAGGGGATGAAAAACTGTTTTTT. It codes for CASRMTGDEKLFF. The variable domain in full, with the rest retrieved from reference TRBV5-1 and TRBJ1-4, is KAGVTQTPRYLIKTRGQQVTLSCSPISGHRSVSWYQQTPGQGLQFLFEYFSETQRNKGNFPGRFSGRQFSNSRSEMNVSTLELGDSALYLCASRMTGDEKLFFGSGTQLSVL.

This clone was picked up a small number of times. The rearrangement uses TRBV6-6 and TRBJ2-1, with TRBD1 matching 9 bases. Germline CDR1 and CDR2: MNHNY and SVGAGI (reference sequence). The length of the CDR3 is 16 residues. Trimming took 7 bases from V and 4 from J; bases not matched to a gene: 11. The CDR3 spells CASTRGQGKGYNEQFF. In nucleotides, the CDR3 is TGTGCCAGCACCCGGGGACAGGGTAAGGGTTACAATGAGCAGTTCTTC.

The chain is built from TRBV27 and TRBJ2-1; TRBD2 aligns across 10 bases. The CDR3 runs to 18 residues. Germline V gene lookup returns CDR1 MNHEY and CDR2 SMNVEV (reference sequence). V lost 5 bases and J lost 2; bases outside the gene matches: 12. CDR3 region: CASSPPLRLAGAYNEQFF. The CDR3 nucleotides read TGTGCCAGCAGTCCCCCCCTGCGGCTAGCGGGGGCCTACAATGAGCAGTTCTTC.

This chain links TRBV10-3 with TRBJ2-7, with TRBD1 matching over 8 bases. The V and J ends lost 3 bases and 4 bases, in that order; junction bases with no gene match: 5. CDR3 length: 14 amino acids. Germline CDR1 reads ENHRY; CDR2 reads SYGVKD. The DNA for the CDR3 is TGTGCCATCAGTGAAGGTGGACAGGGATACGAGCAGTACTTC. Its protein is CAISEGGQGYEQYF.

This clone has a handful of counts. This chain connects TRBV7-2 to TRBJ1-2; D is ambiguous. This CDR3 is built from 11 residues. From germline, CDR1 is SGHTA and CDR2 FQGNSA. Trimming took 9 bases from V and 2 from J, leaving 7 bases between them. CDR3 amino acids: CAREENYGYTF. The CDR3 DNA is TGTGCCAGGGAGGAGAACTATGGCTACACCTTC.

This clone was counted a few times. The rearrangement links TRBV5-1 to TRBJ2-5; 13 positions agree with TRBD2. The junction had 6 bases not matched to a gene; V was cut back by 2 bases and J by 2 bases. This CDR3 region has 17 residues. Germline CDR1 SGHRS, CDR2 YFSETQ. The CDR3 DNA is TGCGCCAGCAGCTTTCGACTAGCGGGGGGTTTACAAGAGACCCAGTACTTC. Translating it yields CASSFRLAGGLQETQYF.

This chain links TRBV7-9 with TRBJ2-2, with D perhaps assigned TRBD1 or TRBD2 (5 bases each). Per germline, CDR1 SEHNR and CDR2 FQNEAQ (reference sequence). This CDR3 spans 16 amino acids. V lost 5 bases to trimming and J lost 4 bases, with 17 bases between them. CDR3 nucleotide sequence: TGTGCCAGCAGCGTTTCGGGACGCCTCGGCACCGGGGAGCTGTTTTTT. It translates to CASSVSGRLGTGELFF.

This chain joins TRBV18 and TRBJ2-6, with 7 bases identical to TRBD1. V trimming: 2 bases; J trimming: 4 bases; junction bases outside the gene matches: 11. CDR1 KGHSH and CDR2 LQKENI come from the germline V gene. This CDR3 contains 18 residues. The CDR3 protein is CASSPLTGTSTGANVLTF. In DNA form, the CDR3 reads TGTGCCAGCTCACCATTGACAGGGACATCAACCGGGGCCAACGTCCTGACTTTC.

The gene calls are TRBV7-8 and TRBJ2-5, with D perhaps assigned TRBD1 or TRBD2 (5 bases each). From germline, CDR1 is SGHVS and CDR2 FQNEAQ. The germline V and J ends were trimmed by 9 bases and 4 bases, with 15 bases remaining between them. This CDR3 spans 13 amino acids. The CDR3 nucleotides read TGTGCCAGTGAGGGGTTTAGGAGAGAGACCCAGTACTTC. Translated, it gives CASEGFRRETQYF. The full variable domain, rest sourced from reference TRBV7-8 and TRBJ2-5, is GAGVSQSPRYKVAKRGQDVALRCDPISGHVSLFWYQQALGQGPEFLTYFQNEAQLDKSGLPSDRFFAERPEGSVSTLKIQRTQQEDSAVYLCASEGFRRETQYFGPGTRLLVL.

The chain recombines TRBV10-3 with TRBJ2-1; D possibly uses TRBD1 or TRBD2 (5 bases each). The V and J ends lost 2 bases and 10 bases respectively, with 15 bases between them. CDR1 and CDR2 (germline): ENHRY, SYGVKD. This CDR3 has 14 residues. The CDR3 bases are TGTGCCATCAGTGAGGGGGCTAGCTCGCGGGAGCAGTTCTTC. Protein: CAISEGASSREQFF.